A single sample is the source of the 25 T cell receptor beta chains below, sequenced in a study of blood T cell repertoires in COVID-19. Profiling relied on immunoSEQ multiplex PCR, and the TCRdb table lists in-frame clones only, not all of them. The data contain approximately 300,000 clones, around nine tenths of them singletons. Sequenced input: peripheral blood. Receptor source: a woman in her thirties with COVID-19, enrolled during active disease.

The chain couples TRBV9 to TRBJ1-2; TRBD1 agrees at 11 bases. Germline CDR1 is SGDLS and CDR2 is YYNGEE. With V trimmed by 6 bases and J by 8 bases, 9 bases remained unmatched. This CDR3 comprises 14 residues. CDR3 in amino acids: CASTPDRGRGGYTF. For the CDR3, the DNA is TGTGCCAGCACCCCGGACAGGGGGCGGGGAGGCTACACCTTC.

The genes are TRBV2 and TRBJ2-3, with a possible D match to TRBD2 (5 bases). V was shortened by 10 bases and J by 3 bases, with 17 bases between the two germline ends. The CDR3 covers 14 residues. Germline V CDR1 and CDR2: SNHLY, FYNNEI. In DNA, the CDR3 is TGTGCCACTAAACGAGGGTTGGAAACAGATACGCAGTATTTT. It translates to CATKRGLETDTQYF.

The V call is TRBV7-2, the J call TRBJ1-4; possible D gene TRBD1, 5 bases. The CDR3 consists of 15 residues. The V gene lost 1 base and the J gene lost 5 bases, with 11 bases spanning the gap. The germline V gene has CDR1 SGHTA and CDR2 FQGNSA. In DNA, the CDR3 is TGTGCCAGCAGCTTAGGGGCAGGGATGAATGAAAAACTGTTTTTT. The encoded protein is CASSLGAGMNEKLFF.

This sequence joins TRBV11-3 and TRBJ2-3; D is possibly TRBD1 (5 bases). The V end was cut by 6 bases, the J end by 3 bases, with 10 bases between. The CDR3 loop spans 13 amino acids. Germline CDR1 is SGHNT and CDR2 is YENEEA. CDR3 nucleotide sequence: TGTGCCAGCAGACCCGACAGTACAGATACGCAGTATTTT. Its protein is CASRPDSTDTQYF.

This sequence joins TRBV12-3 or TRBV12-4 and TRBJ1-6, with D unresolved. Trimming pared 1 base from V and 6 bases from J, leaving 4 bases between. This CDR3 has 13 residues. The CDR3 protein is CASSLDSNSPLHF. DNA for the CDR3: TGTGCCAGCAGTTTAGACAGTAATTCACCCCTCCACTTT.

The CDR3 nucleotides read TGTGCCAGTAGTCGGTGGACAGGCGACGAGACCCAGTACTTC. Its translation: CASSRWTGDETQYF. The chain joins TRBV19 to TRBJ2-5; the match to TRBD1 covers 7 bases. The CDR3 loop spans 14 amino acids. In germline, CDR1 is LNHDA, CDR2 SQIVND (reference sequence). Germline trimming cut 5 bases from V and 5 bases from J; bases unmatched to any gene: 8.

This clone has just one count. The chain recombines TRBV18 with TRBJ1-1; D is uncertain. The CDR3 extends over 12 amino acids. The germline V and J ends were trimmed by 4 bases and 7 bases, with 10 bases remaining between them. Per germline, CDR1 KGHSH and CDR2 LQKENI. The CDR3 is CASSLDGDEAFF. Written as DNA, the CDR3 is TGTGCCAGCTCACTGGACGGGGATGAAGCTTTCTTT. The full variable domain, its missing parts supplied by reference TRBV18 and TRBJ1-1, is NAGVMQNPRHLVRRRGQEARLRCSPMKGHSHVYWYRQLPEEGLKFMVYLQKENIIDESGMPKERFSAEFPKEGPSILRIQQVVRGDSAAYFCASSLDGDEAFFGQGTRLTVV.

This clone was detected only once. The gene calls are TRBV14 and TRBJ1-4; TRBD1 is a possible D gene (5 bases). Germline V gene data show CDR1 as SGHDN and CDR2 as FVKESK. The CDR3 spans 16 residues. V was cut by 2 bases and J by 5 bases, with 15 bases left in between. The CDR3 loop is CASSQRGAGRNEKLFF. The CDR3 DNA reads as TGTGCCAGCAGCCAACGAGGGGCAGGGAGGAATGAAAAACTGTTTTTT.

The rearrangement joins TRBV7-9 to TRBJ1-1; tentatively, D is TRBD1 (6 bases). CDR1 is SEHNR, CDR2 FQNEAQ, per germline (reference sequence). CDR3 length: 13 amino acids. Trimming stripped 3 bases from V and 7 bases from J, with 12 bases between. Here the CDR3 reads CASSLGQGIEAFF. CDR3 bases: TGTGCCAGCAGCTTGGGACAAGGTATTGAAGCTTTCTTT.

CDR3 loop: CASSLVYSYEQYF. In DNA form, the CDR3 reads TGTGCCAGCAGCTTAGTTTACTCCTACGAGCAGTACTTC. The chain has TRBV11-3 and TRBJ2-7; D gene ambiguous. The CDR3 spans 13 residues. Germline loops: CDR1 SGHNT, CDR2 YENEEA. V lost 1 base to trimming and J lost 0 bases, with 4 bases between them.

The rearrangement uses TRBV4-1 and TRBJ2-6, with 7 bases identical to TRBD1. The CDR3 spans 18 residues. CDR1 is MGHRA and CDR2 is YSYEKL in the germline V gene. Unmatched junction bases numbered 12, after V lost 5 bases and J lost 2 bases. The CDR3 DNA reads TGCGCCAGCAGCAGCCGGGACAGCGTCCTGGCTGGGGCCAACGTCCTGACTTTC. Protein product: CASSSRDSVLAGANVLTF.

The CDR3 spells CASSGDMGYEQYF. The CDR3 DNA reads TGCGCCAGCAGCGGGGACATGGGGTACGAGCAGTACTTC. The chain joins TRBV5-1 to TRBJ2-7; D perhaps matches TRBD1 (6 bases). V was clipped by 4 bases and J by 4 bases, with 12 bases between them. The CDR3 is made up of 13 amino acids. Germline-derived CDR1 and CDR2 are SGHRS and YFSETQ.

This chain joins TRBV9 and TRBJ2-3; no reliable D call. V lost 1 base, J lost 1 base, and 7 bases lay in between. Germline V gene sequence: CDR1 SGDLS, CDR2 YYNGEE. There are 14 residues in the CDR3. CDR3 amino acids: CASSVWQGTDTQYF. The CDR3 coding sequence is TGTGCCAGCAGCGTATGGCAGGGCACAGATACGCAGTATTTT.

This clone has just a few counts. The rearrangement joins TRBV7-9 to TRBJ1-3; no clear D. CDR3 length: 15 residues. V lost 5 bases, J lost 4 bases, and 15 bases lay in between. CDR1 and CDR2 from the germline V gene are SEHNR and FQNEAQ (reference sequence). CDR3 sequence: CASSGGWTGGNTIYF. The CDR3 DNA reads TGTGCCAGCAGCGGAGGGTGGACGGGCGGAAACACCATATATTTT.

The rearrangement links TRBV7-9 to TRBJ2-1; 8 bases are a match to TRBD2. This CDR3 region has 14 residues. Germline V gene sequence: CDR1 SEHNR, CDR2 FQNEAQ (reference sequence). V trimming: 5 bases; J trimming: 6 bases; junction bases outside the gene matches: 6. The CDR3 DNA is TGTGCCAGCAGCCCGAGCGGGGGCGGCAATGAGCAGTTCTTC. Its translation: CASSPSGGGNEQFF.

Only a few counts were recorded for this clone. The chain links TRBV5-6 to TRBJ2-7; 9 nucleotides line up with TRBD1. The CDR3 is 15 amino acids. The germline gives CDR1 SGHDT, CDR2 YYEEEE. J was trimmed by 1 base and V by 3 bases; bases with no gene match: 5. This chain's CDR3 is CASSWGQGISYEQYV. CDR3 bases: TGTGCCAGCAGCTGGGGACAGGGAATTTCCTACGAGCAGTACGTC.

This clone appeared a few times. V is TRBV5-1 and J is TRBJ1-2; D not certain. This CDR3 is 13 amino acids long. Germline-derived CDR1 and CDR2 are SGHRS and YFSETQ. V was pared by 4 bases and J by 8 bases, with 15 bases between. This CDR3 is CASSLDLSGGYTF. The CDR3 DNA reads TGCGCCAGCAGCCTAGATCTGAGTGGCGGCTACACCTTC.

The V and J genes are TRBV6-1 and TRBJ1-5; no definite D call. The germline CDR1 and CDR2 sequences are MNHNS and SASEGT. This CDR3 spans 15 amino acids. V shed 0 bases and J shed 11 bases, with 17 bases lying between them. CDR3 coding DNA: TGTGCCAGCAGTGAAGCGGGCGTATCACCCGGGGCCCAGCATTTT. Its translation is CASSEAGVSPGAQHF.

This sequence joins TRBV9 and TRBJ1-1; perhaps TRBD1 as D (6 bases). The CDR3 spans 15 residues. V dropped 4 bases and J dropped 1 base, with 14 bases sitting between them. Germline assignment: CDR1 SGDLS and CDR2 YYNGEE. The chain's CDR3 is CASSPPLDRNTEAFF. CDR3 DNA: TGTGCCAGCAGCCCACCCCTGGACAGGAACACTGAAGCTTTCTTT. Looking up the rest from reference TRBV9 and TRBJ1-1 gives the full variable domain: DSGVTQTPKHLITATGQRVTLRCSPRSGDLSVYWYQQSLDQGLQFLIQYYNGEERAKGNILERFSAQQFPDLHSELNLSSLELGDSALYFCASSPPLDRNTEAFFGQGTRLTVV.

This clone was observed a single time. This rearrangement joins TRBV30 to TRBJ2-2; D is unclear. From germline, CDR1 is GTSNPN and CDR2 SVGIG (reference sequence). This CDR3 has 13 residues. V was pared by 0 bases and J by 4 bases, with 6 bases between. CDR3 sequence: CAWSVFITGELFF. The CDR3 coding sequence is TGTGCCTGGAGTGTTTTTATCACCGGGGAGCTGTTTTTT.

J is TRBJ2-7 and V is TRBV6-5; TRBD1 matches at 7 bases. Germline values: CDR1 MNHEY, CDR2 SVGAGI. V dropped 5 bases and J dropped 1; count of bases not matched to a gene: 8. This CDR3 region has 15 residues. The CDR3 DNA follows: TGTGCCAGCAGTCCCGACAGGGTTGGGTCCTACGAGCAGTACTTC. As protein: CASSPDRVGSYEQYF.

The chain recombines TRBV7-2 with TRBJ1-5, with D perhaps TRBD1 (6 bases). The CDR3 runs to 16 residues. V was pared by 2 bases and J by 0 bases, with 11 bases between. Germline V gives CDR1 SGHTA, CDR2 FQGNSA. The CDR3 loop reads CASSLQGTSSNQPQHF. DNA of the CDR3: TGTGCCAGCAGCTTACAAGGGACAAGTAGCAATCAGCCCCAGCATTTT.

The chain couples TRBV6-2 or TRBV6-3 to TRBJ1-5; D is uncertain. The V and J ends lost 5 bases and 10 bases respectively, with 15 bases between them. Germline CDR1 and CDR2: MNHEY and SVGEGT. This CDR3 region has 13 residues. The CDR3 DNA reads TGTGCCAGCAGTCCGGGAATGGAGCATCCCCAGCATTTT. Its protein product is CASSPGMEHPQHF.

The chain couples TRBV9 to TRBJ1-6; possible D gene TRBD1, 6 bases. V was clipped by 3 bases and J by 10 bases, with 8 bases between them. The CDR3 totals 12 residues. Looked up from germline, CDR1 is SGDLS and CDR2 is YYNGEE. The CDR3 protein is CASSGGGSPLHF. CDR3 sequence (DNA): TGTGCCAGCAGCGGAGGGGGATCACCCCTCCACTTT. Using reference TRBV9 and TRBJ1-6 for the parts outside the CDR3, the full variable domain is DSGVTQTPKHLITATGQRVTLRCSPRSGDLSVYWYQQSLDQGLQFLIQYYNGEERAKGNILERFSAQQFPDLHSELNLSSLELGDSALYFCASSGGGSPLHFGNGTRLTVT.

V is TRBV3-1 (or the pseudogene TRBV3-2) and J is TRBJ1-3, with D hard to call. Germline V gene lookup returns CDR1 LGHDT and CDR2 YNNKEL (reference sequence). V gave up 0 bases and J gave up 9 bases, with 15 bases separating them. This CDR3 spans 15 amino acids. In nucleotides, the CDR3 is TGTGCCAGCAGCCAAGATCTACAGCCCGTGGCCACCATATATTTT. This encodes CASSQDLQPVATIYF.